These 15 T cell receptor beta chains came from one sample sequenced in a study of technical replicates of blood from four donors. Only in-frame clones appear in the TCRdb table, and some are missing; sequencing was by immunoSEQ multiplex PCR. Of tens of thousands of clones listed, around 94% are singletons. The specimen sequenced was T cells isolated from PBMCs. These receptors were collected from a human donor in good health.

The chain has TRBV7-8 and TRBJ2-7; maybe TRBD1 (6 bases). From germline, CDR1 is SGHVS and CDR2 FQNEAQ. The V and J ends lost 1 base and 3 bases respectively, with 25 bases between them. This CDR3 comprises 19 residues. CDR3 nucleotide sequence: TGTGCCAGCAGCTTAGGCCCCGGTTGGACAGATAGTTTCAGCTACGAGCAGTACTTC. This translates into CASSLGPGWTDSFSYEQYF.

The rearrangement uses TRBV5-1 and TRBJ2-5, with TRBD1 matching 7 bases. CDR1 and CDR2 (germline): SGHRS, YFSETQ. J was trimmed by 5 bases and V by 4 bases; bases with no gene match: 11. This CDR3 has 15 residues. CDR3 amino acids: CASSTALLGGETQYF. The CDR3 nucleotides are TGCGCCAGCAGCACGGCACTCTTAGGGGGCGAGACCCAGTACTTC.

The chain has TRBV28 and TRBJ2-5, with D perhaps matching TRBD2 (6 bases). V was pared by 2 bases and J by 5 bases, with 21 bases between. The CDR3 contains 17 residues. Germline V gene data show CDR1 as MDHEN and CDR2 as SYDVKM. The CDR3 spells CASSLIAGFREGETQYF. In nucleotides, the CDR3 is TGTGCCAGCAGTTTAATTGCGGGGTTCAGGGAAGGGGAGACCCAGTACTTC.

The chain employs TRBV20-1 and TRBJ2-1, with D perhaps matching TRBD2 (5 bases). Trimming took off 7 bases at V and 9 bases at J, with 13 bases between the two ends. The CDR3 totals 11 residues. The germline V gene encodes CDR1 DFQATT and CDR2 SNEGSKA (reference sequence). The chain's CDR3 is CSGAVVGEQFF. The CDR3 DNA sequence: TGCAGTGGAGCGGTGGTGGGTGAGCAGTTCTTC.

The chain uses TRBV4-1 and TRBJ2-2; TRBD2 aligns across 7 bases. V trimming: 4 bases; J trimming: 0 bases; junction bases outside the gene matches: 5. Germline V lookup: CDR1 MGHRA, CDR2 YSYEKL. The CDR3 runs 16 residues. CDR3 sequence: CASSPRAGANTGELFF. CDR3 bases: TGCGCCAGCAGCCCACGGGCGGGGGCGAACACCGGGGAGCTGTTTTTT.

The V and J genes are TRBV4-1 and TRBJ1-2; D call uncertain. Trimming took 0 bases from V and 7 from J, leaving 18 bases between them. CDR3 length: 16 amino acids. CDR1 and CDR2 from the germline V gene are MGHRA and YSYEKL. CDR3 in amino acids: CASSQDGNPSTRGYTF. The CDR3 DNA is TGCGCCAGCAGCCAAGACGGGAACCCGTCAACGCGTGGCTACACCTTC.

This clone was seen a single time. The chain combines TRBV19 with TRBJ1-2, with TRBD1 identical over 9 bases. This CDR3 comprises 17 residues. V gave up 5 bases and J gave up 4 bases; unmatched junction bases: 14. CDR1 LNHDA and CDR2 SQIVND come from the germline V gene (reference sequence). Here the CDR3 reads CASSPRDRVQGGYGYTF. CDR3 nucleotides: TGTGCCAGTAGTCCTCGGGACAGGGTACAAGGGGGCTATGGCTACACCTTC.

In its sample, this clone was seen once. This sequence joins TRBV27 and TRBJ2-7, with 12 bases identical to TRBD1. CDR3 length: 15 amino acids. J was trimmed by 0 bases and V by 4 bases; bases with no gene match: 1. Germline V lookup: CDR1 MNHEY, CDR2 SMNVEV (reference sequence). CDR3 residues: CASSWDRGPSYEQYF. The CDR3 coding sequence is TGTGCCAGCAGTTGGGACAGGGGGCCCTCCTACGAGCAGTACTTC.

This clone turned up a few times. The chain links TRBV29-1 to TRBJ2-2; D gene uncertain. Germline V gives CDR1 SQVTM, CDR2 ANQGSEA. Trimming stripped 7 bases from V and 7 bases from J, with 10 bases between. This CDR3 is built from 11 residues. CDR3 amino acids: CSALVIGELFF. CDR3 coding DNA: TGCAGCGCCTTAGTTATCGGGGAGCTGTTTTTT.

This chain joins TRBV2 and TRBJ2-1; tentatively, D is TRBD1 (5 bases). The CDR3 spans 13 residues. Germline V gives CDR1 SNHLY, CDR2 FYNNEI. V was cut by 5 bases and J by 4 bases, with 9 bases left in between. The CDR3 is CASSPGPYNEQFF. DNA of the CDR3: TGTGCCAGCAGTCCAGGGCCATACAATGAGCAGTTCTTC.

The chain couples TRBV9 to TRBJ2-7; the match to TRBD2 covers 15 bases. J lost 2 bases, V lost 4 bases, and 13 bases had no gene match. The CDR3 is 19 amino acids. The V gene's germline CDR1 is SGDLS and CDR2 YYNGEE. CDR3 nucleotides: TGTGCCAGCAGCCCTCCGGGACTAGCGGGGGGTAAAAAAGCCTACGAGCAGTACTTC. It is translated as CASSPPGLAGGKKAYEQYF.

This clone was seen a handful of times. The rearrangement joins TRBV29-1 to TRBJ2-1, with 14 bases lining up with TRBD2. V lost 7 bases to trimming and J lost 0 bases; unmatched junction nucleotides: 11. Germline-derived CDR1 and CDR2 are SQVTM and ANQGSEA. This CDR3 has 18 residues. CDR3 DNA sequence: TGCAGCGCCCCCCCAGGGACTAGCGGGAGTAGCTCCTACAATGAGCAGTTCTTC. It specifies CSAPPGTSGSSSYNEQFF.

V gene TRBV2 combines with J gene TRBJ1-5, with 7 bases lining up with TRBD1. Per the germline V gene, CDR1 is SNHLY and CDR2 is FYNNEI. Trimming took 2 bases from V and 8 from J; bases not matched to a gene: 12. CDR3 length: 16 amino acids. CDR3 sequence: CASSESGADRAEPQHF. The DNA of the CDR3 is TGTGCCAGCAGTGAATCCGGGGCAGACAGGGCAGAGCCCCAGCATTTT.

The rearrangement uses TRBV11-2 and TRBJ2-3, with 13 bases lining up with TRBD2. The CDR3 length is 18 residues. V lost 3 bases to trimming and J lost 2 bases; unmatched junction nucleotides: 8. CDR1 is SGHAT and CDR2 is FQNNGV in the germline V gene. The CDR3 loop reads CASSFRTSGGPYTDTQYF. CDR3 DNA: TGTGCCAGCAGCTTTCGGACTAGCGGGGGCCCCTACACAGATACGCAGTATTTT.

A few counts support this clone. The chain links TRBV5-1 to TRBJ1-1, with D unresolved. With 0 bases removed from V and 1 base from J, the gap between germline ends came to 10 bases. Germline values: CDR1 SGHRS, CDR2 YFSETQ. The CDR3 covers 15 residues. The CDR3 here is CASSLVEGSNTEAFF. The CDR3 DNA is TGCGCCAGCAGCTTGGTCGAGGGTTCGAACACTGAAGCTTTCTTT.